This T cell receptor beta chain was sequenced during a study of T cells in Graves' hyperthyroidism and ophthalmopathy. From germline, CDR1 is KGHDR and CDR2 SFDVKD. The CDR3 totals 17 residues. V gave up 3 bases and J gave up 4 bases; unmatched junction bases: 9. Regarding this clonotype: What it recognizes is unknown.

There were TCR beta CDR3 regions amplified from RNA transcripts. A first-round RT-PCR of the TCR CDR3 used the HTBI primer set. TCRdb re-derived calls from the multiplex PCR reads in MiXCR, one entry per CDR3 protein. The sample comprises 530,000 or so distinct CDR3 sequences, more than 45% of which are singletons, and about 8.3% rests with the top ten. Findings and limits, study-wide: Separating ophthalmopathy from stable hyperthyroidism was achieved by a 13 V-J model.

The chain links TRBV24-1 to TRBJ2-1; 9 nucleotides agree with TRBD2. The material sequenced was peripheral blood or thyroid tissue (not recorded which). The sequence was obtained from a woman under 30 with Graves' hyperthyroidism. The CDR3 loop reads CATSDLTPGLAYNEQFF. CDR3 nucleotides: TGTGCCACCAGTGATCTCACGCCGGGACTAGCTTACAATGAGCAGTTCTTC.